The clone carrying this TCR beta chain was detected only a few times. Its antigen is currently unknown. The study reverse transcribed the entire isolated RNA, so it sequenced expressed TCRB transcripts. Repertoires were generated with immunoSEQ multiplex PCR, while TCRdb's copy carries only in-frame clones and drops some. This sample has about 220,000 clones, with roughly a tenth found just once. The sample comes from a study of beta chain features in type 1 diabetes. Broader study findings: There was a moderate but significant shortening of TCRB CDR3s in all four CD4+ subsets of Type 1 diabetes patients.

Per the germline V gene, CDR1 is SGHTA and CDR2 is FQGNSA. The CDR3 consists of 15 residues. Losses at the gene ends were 5 bases for V and 9 bases for J; bases not matched to a gene: 9. The J gene is TRBJ2-2, the V gene TRBV7-2, with TRBD2 identical over 10 bases. Sequences were obtained from central memory CD4+ T cells from blood. The source of this sequence is a man in his late teens or twenties in good health. CDR3: CASSPLASGSRELFF. In DNA form, the CDR3 reads TGTGCCAGCAGCCCCTTGGCTAGCGGGAGCCGGGAGCTGTTTTTT.